These 14 T cell receptor beta chains were all obtained from the same sample, sequenced in a study of radiotherapy plus CTLA-4 blockade in lung cancer. Repertoires were generated with immunoSEQ multiplex PCR, while TCRdb's copy carries only in-frame clones and drops some. This table holds fewer than 65,000 clones, about four fifths found once. The material sequenced was peripheral blood, taken from a patient treated with radiotherapy plus ipilimumab. The receptor set was obtained from a human donor with non-small cell lung cancer whose response to radiotherapy plus ipilimumab could not be evaluated.

The gene calls are TRBV9 and TRBJ1-2; 7 bases fit TRBD1. The V gene's germline CDR1 is SGDLS and CDR2 YYNGEE. The V and J ends lost 4 bases and 4 bases, in that order; junction bases with no gene match: 7. The CDR3 covers 14 residues. As DNA, the CDR3 is TGTGCCAGCAGCCCCATGGGACAGTCCTATGGCTACACCTTC. The encoded protein is CASSPMGQSYGYTF. The whole variable domain, remainder taken from reference TRBV9 and TRBJ1-2, is DSGVTQTPKHLITATGQRVTLRCSPRSGDLSVYWYQQSLDQGLQFLIQYYNGEERAKGNILERFSAQQFPDLHSELNLSSLELGDSALYFCASSPMGQSYGYTFGSGTRLTVV.

The CDR3 region is CASSLNRGANQPQHF. The CDR3 bases are TGTGCCAGTAGCTTGAACAGGGGGGCCAATCAGCCCCAGCATTTT. This chain uses TRBV19 with TRBJ1-5, with 8 bases fitting TRBD1. J lost 3 bases, V lost 6 bases, and 7 bases had no gene match. The CDR3 runs to 15 residues. Per the germline V gene, CDR1 is LNHDA and CDR2 is SQIVND (reference sequence).

The V call is TRBV4-3, the J call TRBJ2-6, with unresolved D. Germline V gives CDR1 LGHNA, CDR2 YSLEER. This CDR3 is built from 15 residues. The V and J ends lost 4 bases and 2 bases respectively, with 9 bases between them. This chain's CDR3 is CASSPTRTGANVLTF. The CDR3 nucleotides read TGCGCCAGCAGCCCCACCAGAACTGGGGCCAACGTCCTGACTTTC.

The chain links TRBV5-4 to TRBJ2-3, with D unresolved. The CDR3 runs to 14 residues. Trimming removed 5 bases from V and 0 bases from J, with 10 bases in between. Germline V gene data show CDR1 as SGHNT and CDR2 as YYREEE (reference sequence). Here the CDR3 DNA reads TGTGCCAGCAGTTTCGGCGGTAGCACAGATACGCAGTATTTT. Translating it yields CASSFGGSTDTQYF. Looking up the rest from reference TRBV5-4 and TRBJ2-3 gives the full variable domain: ETGVTQSPTHLIKTRGQQVTLRCSSQSGHNTVSWYQQALGQGPQFIFQYYREEENGRGNFPPRFSGLQFPNYSSELNVNALELDDSALYLCASSFGGSTDTQYFGPGTRLTVL.

The V gene is TRBV7-2, the J gene TRBJ2-3; 11 bases map to TRBD2. CDR1 is SGHTA, CDR2 FQGNSA, per germline. The CDR3 length is 16 residues. The V segment lost 5 bases and the J segment 7 bases; nucleotides outside the gene matches: 11. The CDR3 is CASSDVGTSGENTQYF. The DNA of the CDR3 is TGTGCCAGCAGCGACGTAGGGACTAGCGGAGAAAATACGCAGTATTTT.

The chain couples TRBV4-3 to TRBJ1-1; 7 bases are shared with TRBD1. V shed 3 bases, J shed 1 base, and the junction held 8 bases outside the gene matches. The CDR3 has 16 amino acids. Looked up from germline, CDR1 is LGHNA and CDR2 is YSLEER. The CDR3 DNA sequence: TGCGCCAGCAGCCAGGGCAGGGGGTTACGGAACACTGAAGCTTTCTTT. As protein: CASSQGRGLRNTEAFF.

The chain recombines TRBV4-3 with TRBJ2-1, with 9 positions matching TRBD1. The germline V gene has CDR1 LGHNA and CDR2 YSLEER. CDR3 length: 17 residues. V dropped 7 bases and J dropped 1; count of bases not matched to a gene: 11. This CDR3 reads CASNQVPGTGSYNEQFF. For the CDR3, the DNA is TGCGCCAGCAACCAGGTTCCCGGGACAGGGTCCTACAATGAGCAGTTCTTC.

This chain links TRBV19 with TRBJ2-7; TRBD1 matches 8 bases. This CDR3 contains 14 residues. CDR1 is LNHDA and CDR2 is SQIVND in the germline V gene (reference sequence). Trimming cost V 9 bases and J 4 bases; bases outside gene matches: 11. CDR3: CASQSTGGRYEQYF. As DNA, the CDR3 is TGTGCCAGCCAGTCTACAGGGGGTAGGTACGAGCAGTACTTC.

V gene TRBV28 combines with J gene TRBJ2-7; TRBD2 aligns across 11 bases. After removal of 5 bases from V and 6 bases from J, the junction contained 9 bases not matched to a gene. This CDR3 contains 15 residues. Germline V gene lookup returns CDR1 MDHEN and CDR2 SYDVKM. This CDR3 is CASSRTSGPPSEQYF. The CDR3 DNA reads as TGTGCCAGCAGTCGGACTAGCGGGCCTCCGAGCGAGCAGTACTTC.

This clone has only one observation. The rearrangement joins TRBV20-1 to TRBJ1-1; D is undetermined. Germline V CDR1 and CDR2: DFQATT, SNEGSKA (reference sequence). The CDR3 runs 10 residues. Deletions cut 1 base from V and 8 bases from J, with 5 bases between. CDR3 region: CSARGHEAFF. The CDR3 DNA reads as TGCAGTGCTAGAGGGCACGAAGCTTTCTTT.

The rearrangement uses TRBV7-9 and TRBJ1-2; a weak D match, TRBD1 (6 bases). CDR3 length: 13 amino acids. V lost 2 bases, J lost 10 bases, and 14 bases lay in between. CDR1 and CDR2 (germline): SEHNR, FQNEAQ (reference sequence). CDR3 region: CASSLLRGQPYTF. Here the CDR3 DNA reads TGTGCCAGCAGCTTACTACGCGGACAGCCCTACACCTTC.

Comments on this clone: Its ends do not fully match the called genes, so a read error is possible. The same CDR3 is also encoded by other DNA sequences in this sample. This chain links TRBV5-1 with TRBJ2-6, with 7 bases matching TRBD1. Germline assignment: CDR1 SGHRS and CDR2 YFSETQ. This CDR3 contains 22 residues. The CDR3 reads CASSLVLSRTGALISGANVLTF. The CDR3 DNA reads TGCGCCAGCAGCTTGGTGCTTAGCCGAACAGGGGCCCTGATTTCTGGGGCCAACGTCCTGACCTTC.

The genes are TRBV6-5 and TRBJ2-7, with 7 nucleotides matching TRBD1. CDR3 length: 15 residues. After removal of 6 bases from V and 2 bases from J, the junction contained 10 bases not matched to a gene. In germline, CDR1 is MNHEY, CDR2 SVGAGI. The CDR3 DNA follows: TGTGCCAGCAGAAAACCGGGACAGACCCCCTACGAGCAGTACTTC. This translates into CASRKPGQTPYEQYF.

CDR3 loop: CSAGQGLGGKNIQYF. The DNA for the CDR3 is TGCAGCGCAGGACAGGGGTTGGGTGGCAAAAACATTCAGTACTTC. The rearrangement links TRBV29-1 to TRBJ2-4; 9 nucleotides match TRBD1. V shed 7 bases and J 3 bases; nucleotides not matched to a gene: 10. This CDR3 has 15 residues. The V gene's germline CDR1 is SQVTM and CDR2 ANQGSEA.